This TCR beta chain originates from a study of shared clonotypes between healthy human individuals. The V segment lost 3 bases and the J segment 3 bases; nucleotides outside the gene matches: 1. This CDR3 has 14 amino acids. Germline V gene data show CDR1 as MNHNS and CDR2 as SASEGT. Findings and caveats of the study: Larger estimated richness was generally recorded for naive subsets relative to memory subsets.

With respect to this clone: What it binds is unknown.

Both subsets, CD45RA+ naive and CD45RA-negative memory, were split from the CD4+ cells. Here immunoSEQ multiplex PCR was the method, and the copy in TCRdb shows in-frame clones only, minus some. The table shows about 1 million clones, with 65% to 75% occurring only once. The rearrangement links TRBV6-1 to TRBJ2-1, with 8 positions matching TRBD1. Source material: memory CD4+ T cells sorted from blood. Subset defined: CD45RA-negative fraction. The source is a man aged 18 to 35 in good health. This CDR3 reads CASSEDRVYNEQFF. The CDR3 DNA reads TGTGCCAGCAGTGAGGACAGGGTCTACAATGAGCAGTTCTTC.